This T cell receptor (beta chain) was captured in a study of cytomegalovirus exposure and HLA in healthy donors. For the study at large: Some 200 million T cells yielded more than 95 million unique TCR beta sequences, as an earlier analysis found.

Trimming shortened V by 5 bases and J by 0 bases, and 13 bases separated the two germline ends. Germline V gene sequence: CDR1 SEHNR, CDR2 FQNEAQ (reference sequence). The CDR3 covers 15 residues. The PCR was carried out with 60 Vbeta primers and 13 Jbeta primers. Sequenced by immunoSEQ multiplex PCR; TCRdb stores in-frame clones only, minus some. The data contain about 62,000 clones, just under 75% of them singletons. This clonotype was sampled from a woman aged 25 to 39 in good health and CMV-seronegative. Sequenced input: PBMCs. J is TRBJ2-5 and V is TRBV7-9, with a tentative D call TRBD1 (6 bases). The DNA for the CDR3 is TGTGCCAGCAGCCCCAGGGACACCTACCAAGAGACCCAGTACTTC. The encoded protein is CASSPRDTYQETQYF.